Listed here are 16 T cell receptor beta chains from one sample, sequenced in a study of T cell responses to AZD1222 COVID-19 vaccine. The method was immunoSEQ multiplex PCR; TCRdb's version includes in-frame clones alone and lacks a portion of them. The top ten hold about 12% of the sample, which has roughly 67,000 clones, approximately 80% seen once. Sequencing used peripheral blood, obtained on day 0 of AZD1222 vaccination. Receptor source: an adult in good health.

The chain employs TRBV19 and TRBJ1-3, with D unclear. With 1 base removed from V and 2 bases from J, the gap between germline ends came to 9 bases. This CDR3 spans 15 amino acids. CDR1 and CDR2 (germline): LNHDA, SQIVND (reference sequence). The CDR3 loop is CASSIAGPAGNTIYF. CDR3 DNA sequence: TGTGCCAGTAGTATAGCAGGCCCCGCTGGAAACACCATATATTTT.

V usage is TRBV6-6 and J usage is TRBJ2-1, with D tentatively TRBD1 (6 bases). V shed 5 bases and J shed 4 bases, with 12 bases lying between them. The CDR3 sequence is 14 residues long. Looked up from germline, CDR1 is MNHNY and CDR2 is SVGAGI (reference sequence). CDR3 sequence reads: CASSARTEYNEQFF. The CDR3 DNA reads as TGTGCCAGCAGTGCCAGGACAGAATACAATGAGCAGTTCTTC.

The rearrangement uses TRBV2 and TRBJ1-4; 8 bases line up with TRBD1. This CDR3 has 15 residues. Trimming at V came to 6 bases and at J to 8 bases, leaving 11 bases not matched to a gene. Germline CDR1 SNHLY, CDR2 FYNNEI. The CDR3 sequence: CASRNGDRLNEKLFF. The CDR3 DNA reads TGTGCCAGCAGAAACGGGGACAGGCTTAACGAAAAACTGTTTTTT. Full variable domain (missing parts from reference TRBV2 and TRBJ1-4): EPEVTQTPSHQVTQMGQEVILRCVPISNHLYFYWYRQILGQKVEFLVSFYNNEISEKSEIFDDQFSVERPDGSNFTLKIRSTKLEDSAMYFCASRNGDRLNEKLFFGSGTQLSVL.

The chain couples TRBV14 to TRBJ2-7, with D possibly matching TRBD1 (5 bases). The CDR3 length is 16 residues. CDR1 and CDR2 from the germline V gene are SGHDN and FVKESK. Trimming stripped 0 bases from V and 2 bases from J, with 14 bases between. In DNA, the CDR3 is TGTGCCAGCAGCCAAGATGTAGGGGCCGCAGCCTACGAGCAGTACTTC. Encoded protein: CASSQDVGAAAYEQYF.

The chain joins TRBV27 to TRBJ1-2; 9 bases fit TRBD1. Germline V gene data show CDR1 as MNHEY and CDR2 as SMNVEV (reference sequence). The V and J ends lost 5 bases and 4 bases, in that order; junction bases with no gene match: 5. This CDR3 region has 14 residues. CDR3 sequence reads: CASSRQGGTYGYTF. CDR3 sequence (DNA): TGTGCCAGCAGTCGACAGGGGGGGACCTATGGCTACACCTTC.

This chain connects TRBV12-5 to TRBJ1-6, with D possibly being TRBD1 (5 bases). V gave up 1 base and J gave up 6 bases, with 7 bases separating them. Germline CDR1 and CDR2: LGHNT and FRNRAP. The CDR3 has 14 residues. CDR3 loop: CASGLEGPNSPLHF. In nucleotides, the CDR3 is TGTGCTAGTGGTTTGGAGGGGCCTAATTCACCCCTCCACTTT.

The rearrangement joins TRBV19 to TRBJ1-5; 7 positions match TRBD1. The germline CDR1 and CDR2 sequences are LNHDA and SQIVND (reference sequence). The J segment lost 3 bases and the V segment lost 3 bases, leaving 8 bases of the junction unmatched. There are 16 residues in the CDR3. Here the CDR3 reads CASSIFQGVDNQPQHF. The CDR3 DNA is TGTGCCAGTAGTATTTTCCAGGGGGTTGACAATCAGCCCCAGCATTTT.

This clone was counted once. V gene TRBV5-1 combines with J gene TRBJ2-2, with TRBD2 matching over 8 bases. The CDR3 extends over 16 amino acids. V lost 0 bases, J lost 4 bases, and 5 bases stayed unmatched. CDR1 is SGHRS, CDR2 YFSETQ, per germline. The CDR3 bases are TGCGCCAGCAGCTTGGAGGCGGGGGGCGGCACCGGGGAGCTGTTTTTT. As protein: CASSLEAGGGTGELFF.

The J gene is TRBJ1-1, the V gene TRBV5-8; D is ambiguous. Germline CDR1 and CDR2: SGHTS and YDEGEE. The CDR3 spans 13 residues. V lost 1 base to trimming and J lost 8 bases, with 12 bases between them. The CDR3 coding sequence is TGTGCCAGCAGCTTGAAGGTCAGCCCAGAAGCTTTCTTT. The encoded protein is CASSLKVSPEAFF.

The CDR3 bases are TGTGCCAGCAGTTCCTGGGACGGAACCTACGAGCAGTACTTC. Its translation is CASSSWDGTYEQYF. The V call is TRBV28, the J call TRBJ2-7; D assignment may be TRBD1 or TRBD2 (5 bases each). The length of the CDR3 is 14 residues. Germline V gene data show CDR1 as MDHEN and CDR2 as SYDVKM. V dropped 4 bases and J dropped 2 bases, with 12 bases sitting between them.

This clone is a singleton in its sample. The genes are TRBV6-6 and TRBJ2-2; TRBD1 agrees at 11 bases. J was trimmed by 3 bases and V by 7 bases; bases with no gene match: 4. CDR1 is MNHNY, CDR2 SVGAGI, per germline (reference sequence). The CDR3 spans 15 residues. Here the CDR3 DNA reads TGTGCCAGCACCAAGGGACAGGGGGACACCGGGGAGCTGTTTTTT. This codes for CASTKGQGDTGELFF.

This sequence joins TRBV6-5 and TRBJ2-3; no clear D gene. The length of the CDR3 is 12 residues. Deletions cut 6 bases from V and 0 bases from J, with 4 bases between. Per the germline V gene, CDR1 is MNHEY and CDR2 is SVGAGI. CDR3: CASRPSTDTQYF. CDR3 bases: TGTGCCAGCAGGCCTAGCACAGATACGCAGTATTTT.

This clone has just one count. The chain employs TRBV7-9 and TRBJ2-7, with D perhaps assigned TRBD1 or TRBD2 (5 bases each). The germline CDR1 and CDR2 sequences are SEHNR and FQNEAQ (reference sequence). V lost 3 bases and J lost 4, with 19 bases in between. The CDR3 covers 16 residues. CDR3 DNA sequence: TGTGCCAGCAGCTTCGCGTCGGGGCCCCGACCTTACGAGCAGTACTTC. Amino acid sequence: CASSFASGPRPYEQYF.

CDR3 sequence: CASSSLRGAYNEQFF. In DNA, the CDR3 is TGTGCCAGCAGTTCCCTGAGGGGGGCCTACAATGAGCAGTTCTTC. The chain recombines TRBV6-5 with TRBJ2-1; D assignment may be TRBD1 or TRBD2 (6 bases each). CDR3 size: 15 residues. The germline V gene has CDR1 MNHEY and CDR2 SVGAGI. V was shortened by 4 bases and J by 2 bases, with 12 bases between the two germline ends.

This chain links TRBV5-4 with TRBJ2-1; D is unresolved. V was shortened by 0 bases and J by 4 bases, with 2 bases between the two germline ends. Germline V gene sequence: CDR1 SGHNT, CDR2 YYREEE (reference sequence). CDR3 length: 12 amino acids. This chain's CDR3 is CASSLAYNEQFF. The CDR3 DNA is TGTGCCAGCAGCTTGGCGTACAATGAGCAGTTCTTC.

CDR3: CASSGDSVHGQFF. CDR3 DNA sequence: TGTGCCAGCAGTGGGGACAGCGTTCATGGGCAGTTCTTC. This chain joins TRBV12-3 or TRBV12-4 and TRBJ2-1; 7 bases are a match to TRBD1. V shed 5 bases and J 12 bases; nucleotides not matched to a gene: 10. The CDR3 length is 13 residues.